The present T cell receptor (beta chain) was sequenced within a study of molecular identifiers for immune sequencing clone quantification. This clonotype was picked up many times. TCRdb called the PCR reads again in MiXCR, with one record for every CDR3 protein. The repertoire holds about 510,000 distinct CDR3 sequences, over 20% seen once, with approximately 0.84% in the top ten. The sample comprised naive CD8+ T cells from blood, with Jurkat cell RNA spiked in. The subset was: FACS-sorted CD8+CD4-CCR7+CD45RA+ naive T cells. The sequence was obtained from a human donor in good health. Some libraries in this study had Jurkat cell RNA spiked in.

In DNA form, the CDR3 reads TGTGCCAGCAGCTTTGTTCGTGACCCCCAATATCAGACCCAGTACTTC. This translates into CASSFVRDPQYQTQYF. This chain joins TRBV5-6 and TRBJ2-5, with D hard to call. CDR3 length: 16 amino acids. In germline, CDR1 is SGHDT, CDR2 YYEEEE. Trimming took off 2 bases at V and 6 bases at J, with 20 bases between the two ends.